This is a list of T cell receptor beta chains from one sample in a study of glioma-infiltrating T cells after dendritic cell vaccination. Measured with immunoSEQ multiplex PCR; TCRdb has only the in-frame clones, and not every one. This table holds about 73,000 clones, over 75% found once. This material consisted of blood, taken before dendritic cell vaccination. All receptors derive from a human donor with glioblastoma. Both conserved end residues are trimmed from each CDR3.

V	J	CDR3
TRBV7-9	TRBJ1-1	ASSPSRAGGSTEAF
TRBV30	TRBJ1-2	AWRETGGGYT
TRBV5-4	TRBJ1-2	ASSLADRGNYGYT
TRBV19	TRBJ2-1	ASSNRDLPSMEQF
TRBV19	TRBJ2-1	ASSITRSSYNEQF
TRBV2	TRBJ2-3	ASNLGQPTDTQY
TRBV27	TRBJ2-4	ASSFSLAKNIQY
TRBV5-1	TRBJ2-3	ASSLTGASTDTQY
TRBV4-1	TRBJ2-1	ASSQDDGMGTSPNEQF
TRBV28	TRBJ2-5	ASSLAIFGRQNQETQY
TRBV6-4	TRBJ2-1	ASSGEFGGGHEQF
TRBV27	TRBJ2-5	ASTPQGALGTQY
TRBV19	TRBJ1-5	ANSRQDTGPQH
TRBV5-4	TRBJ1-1	ASKTHWEGLTEAF
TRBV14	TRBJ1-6	ASSQDYLNPTLH
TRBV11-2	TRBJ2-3	ASSFIGGGLGVDTQY
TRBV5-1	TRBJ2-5	ASSGLAGEQETQY
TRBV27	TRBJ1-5	ASSLGTGFRVPQH
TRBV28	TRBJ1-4	ASSLEGLSEKLF
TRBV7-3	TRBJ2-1	ASSLTLTYGYNEQF
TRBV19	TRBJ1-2	ASSIDRGGSYGYT
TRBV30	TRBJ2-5	AWSALAGLQETQY
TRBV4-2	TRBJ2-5	ASSQGTSGGGGETQY
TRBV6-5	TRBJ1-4	ASSYYGAREKLF
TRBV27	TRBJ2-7	ASSTGGLGYEQY
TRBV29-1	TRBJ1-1	SVLTAGGSEAF
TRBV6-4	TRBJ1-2	ASSEIGGEPGYT
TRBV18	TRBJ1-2	ASSPGQGVYDYT
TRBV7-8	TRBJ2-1	ASSLLGRASLAYNEQF
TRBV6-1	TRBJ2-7	ASSGRQGVFYEQY
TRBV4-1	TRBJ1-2	ASSLTPMDYGYT
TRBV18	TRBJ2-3	ASSPSVLDGLLRDTQY
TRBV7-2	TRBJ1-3	ASSLGHYSSGNTIY
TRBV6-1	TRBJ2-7	ASSEQATWGDAQY
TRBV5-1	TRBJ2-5	ASSLVGTRETQY
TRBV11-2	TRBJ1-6	ASSLDSGGRGSPLH
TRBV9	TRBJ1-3	ASSQTQGKAGNTIY
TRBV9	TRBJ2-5	ASSVQGRETQY
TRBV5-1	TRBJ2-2	ASSPTGNTGELF
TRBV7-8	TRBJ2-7	ASSLLSSGTATYEQY
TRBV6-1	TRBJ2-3	ASAAGGSTDTQY
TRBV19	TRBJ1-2	ASSRGQAFYGYT
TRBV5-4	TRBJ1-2	ASSKDRWDYGYT
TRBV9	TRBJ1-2	ASSKALGRGQVGSPNWYGYT
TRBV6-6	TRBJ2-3	ASSYSGGSADTQY
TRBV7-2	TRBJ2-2	ASSLTPTGELF
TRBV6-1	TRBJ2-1	ASSEALAGWANEQF
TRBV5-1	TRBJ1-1	ASSMTGNTEAF
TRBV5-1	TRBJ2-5	ASSFGTSGVYQETQY
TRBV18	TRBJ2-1	ASSRPGKNNEQF
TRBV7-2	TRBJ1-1	ASSLDAPSVAEAF
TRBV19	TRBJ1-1	ASIDRASMNTEAF
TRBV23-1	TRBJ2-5	ANTRETQY
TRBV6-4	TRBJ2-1	ASSETSGGVNEQF
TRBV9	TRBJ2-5	ASSVGGVDGETQY